The sequence of this T cell receptor (beta chain) was determined in a study of T cells in localized non-small cell lung cancer. Comments on this clone: Its antigen remains unidentified.

Findings of the study overall: Sequencing was limited to one tumor region, leaving the possibility of heterogeneity open. Longer overall survival was linked to higher blood T cell density. The study found T cell clonality highest in uninvolved adjacent lung, above tumor. A median of approximately 57 clones ranked among the top 100 in tumor appeared in adjacent lung.

Generated by immunoSEQ multiplex PCR, the TCRdb table keeps only in-frame clones and is missing some. The sample has 130,000 or so clones; about 90% are singletons. This CDR3 region has 15 residues. Per the germline V gene, CDR1 is SGDLS and CDR2 is YYNGEE. Germline trimming cut 0 bases from V and 4 bases from J; bases unmatched to any gene: 0. This clonotype originated in a female donor of 60 years or more with stage I lung adenocarcinoma. This specimen was peripheral blood, taken before any cancer treatment. The chain combines TRBV9 with TRBJ2-3; TRBD2 matches 12 bases. CDR3 bases: TGTGCCAGCAGCGTAGGGACTAGCGGGGCAGATACGCAGTATTTT. This translates into CASSVGTSGADTQYF.